Each of the 4 T cell receptor beta chains below was sequenced from the same sample in a study of blood T cell repertoires in COVID-19. Some clones are missing from TCRdb's copy, which holds only in-frame ones; the method was immunoSEQ multiplex PCR. This sample has some 250,000 clones; over 70% occur once, and the top ten carry around 3.4%. The sample comprised peripheral blood. These TCRs come from a woman aged 80 or older with acute or convalescent COVID-19.

The chain is built from TRBV18 and TRBJ1-4, with no clear D. Trimming pared 0 bases from V and 8 bases from J, leaving 19 bases between. Germline CDR1 reads KGHSH; CDR2 reads LQKENI. The CDR3 spans 17 residues. The CDR3 loop reads CASSPPAGRSEWEKLFF. The DNA for the CDR3 is TGTGCCAGCTCACCACCGGCGGGGAGGTCGGAATGGGAAAAACTGTTTTTT.

This clone was picked up a small number of times. This chain connects TRBV4-1 to TRBJ2-5; D perhaps matches TRBD1 (5 bases). Germline V gene lookup returns CDR1 MGHRA and CDR2 YSYEKL. V was trimmed by 4 bases and J by 5 bases, leaving 20 bases between them. There are 16 residues in the CDR3. CDR3 region: CASSPFGMGRMETQYF. The CDR3 nucleotides are TGCGCCAGCAGCCCTTTTGGGATGGGGCGGATGGAGACCCAGTACTTC.

J is TRBJ2-1 and V is TRBV10-3, with 8 bases aligning to TRBD2. Germline CDR1 ENHRY, CDR2 SYGVKD. Trimming took 4 bases from V and 10 from J; bases not matched to a gene: 6. The CDR3 has 13 residues. CDR3 sequence: CAISGGTRGEQFF. The DNA for the CDR3 is TGTGCCATCAGTGGAGGGACTAGGGGCGAGCAGTTCTTC.

This clone was counted between two and nine times. The V call is TRBV7-2, the J call TRBJ1-3; 7 bases are shared with TRBD1. The CDR3 length is 16 residues. The junction had 9 bases not matched to a gene; V was cut back by 4 bases and J by 3 bases. The germline V gene has CDR1 SGHTA and CDR2 FQGNSA. CDR3 DNA: TGTGCCAGCAGCTATAAAGGGGGCTCGGGTGGAAACACCATATATTTT. It yields the protein CASSYKGGSGGNTIYF. The full variable domain, with the rest looked up from reference TRBV7-2 and TRBJ1-3, is GAGVSQSPSNKVTEKGKDVELRCDPISGHTALYWYRQSLGQGLEFLIYFQGNSAPDKSGLPSDRFSAERTGGSVSTLTIQRTQQEDSAVYLCASSYKGGSGGNTIYFGEGSWLTVV.